This TCR beta chain was sequenced in a study of spatial heterogeneity in lung cancer. Whole-study context: Sequence detection consistently recorded a greater number of beta-chain than alpha-chain sequences.

Findings and limits, study-wide: The study found ubiquitous expanded tumor TCRs in blood more at resection than follow-up.

As for time point: sample taken at primary tumor resection. Whole RNA from tumor, nontumor lung or frozen PBMC was sequenced unsorted. Single TCR cDNA molecules each had their own unique molecular identifier. TCRdb re-analysed the 5' RACE reads in MiXCR, keeping a single row per CDR3 protein. The sample contains around 40,000 distinct CDR3 sequences, approximately 5.6% of which appear only once. The CDR3 totals 13 residues. Per germline, CDR1 SQVTM and CDR2 ANQGSEA. V lost 4 bases and J lost 5; bases outside the gene matches: 8. Sample share makes this clonotype medium-sized. Its antigen is as yet unknown.

This chain joins TRBV29-1 and TRBJ2-7; 7 bases line up with TRBD1. This specimen consisted of PBMCs, obtained at surgery. The clonotype originates from a female donor with early-stage non-small cell lung cancer. The CDR3 protein is CSVALTTGNEQYF. In nucleotides, the CDR3 is TGCAGCGTTGCCCTTACGACAGGGAACGAGCAGTACTTC.